Below, 22 T cell receptor beta chains from the same sample are listed, as sequenced in a study of Graves' ophthalmopathy and Graves' hyperthyroidism (dated 2018 in TCRdb). Data came from an Illumina HiSeq 2000. TCR beta CDR3 regions were amplified from RNA transcripts for repertoire sequencing. A first-round RT-PCR used HTBI primers with the Qiagen OneStep RT-PCR kit, followed by a second-round multiplex PCR, size selection and purification. TCRdb reanalyzed the raw reads on its own, using fastp at Q25 for trimming and MiXCR for clone calling, and kept in-frame beta chains. Each entry is one CDR3 protein sequence, shown with its most common DNA and genes. The sample contains 340,000 or so distinct CDR3 sequences, about 17% of them found a single time. The ten largest clones capture approximately 13% of the sample. Sequenced sample: peripheral blood. All receptors derive from an adult man with Graves' ophthalmopathy.

A note on this clonotype: Its ends do not fully match the called genes, so a read error is possible. The CDR3 protein is CASRLGLDQETQYF. DNA of the CDR3: TGTGCCAGCAGATTGGGACTAGACCAAGAGACACAGTACTTC. The chain employs TRBV11-2 and TRBJ2-5; TRBD2 agrees at 8 bases. The CDR3 has 14 residues. Germline-derived CDR1 and CDR2 are SGHAT and FQNNGV.

At least ten counts were recorded for this clonotype. The chain uses TRBV25-1 and TRBJ2-5, with D possibly matching TRBD2 (5 bases). Per germline, CDR1 MGHDK and CDR2 SYGVNS. The V gene lost 6 bases and the J gene lost 5 bases, with 16 bases spanning the gap. The CDR3 loop spans 14 amino acids. DNA of the CDR3: TGTGCCAGCAGGGGTCTCACTAGGGCGGAGACCCAGTACTTC. It yields the protein CASRGLTRAETQYF.

Ten or more counts support this clonotype. V and J are TRBV18 and TRBJ1-5; D is ambiguous. V lost 1 base, J lost 8 bases, and 9 bases lay in between. In germline, CDR1 is KGHSH, CDR2 LQKENI. There are 13 residues in the CDR3. The CDR3 sequence is CASSPQGGEPQHF. The CDR3 DNA reads as TGTGCCAGCTCACCACAGGGCGGCGAGCCCCAGCATTTT.

This clonotype was seen at least ten times. Germline and junction disagree at one end, which may indicate a read error. V is TRBV11-1 and J is TRBJ1-6; tentative D call: TRBD1 (6 bases). The germline CDR1 and CDR2 sequences are SGHAT and FQDESV (reference sequence). There are 14 residues in the CDR3. The CDR3: CASKTDRTNSPLHF. CDR3 DNA sequence: TGCGCCAGCAAAACGGACAGAACCAATTCACCCCTCCACTTT.

Here the CDR3 reads CASSLGQGQEQYF. In nucleotides, the CDR3 is TGTGCCAGCAGTTTGGGACAGGGTCAAGAGCAGTACTTC. The chain combines TRBV28 with TRBJ2-7; TRBD1 matches 9 bases. From germline, CDR1 is MDHEN and CDR2 SYDVKM. The V and J ends lost 3 bases and 7 bases, in that order; junction bases with no gene match: 4. The CDR3 extends over 13 amino acids.

This clonotype has only one observation. The J gene is TRBJ2-7, the V gene TRBV6-2 or TRBV6-3; 11 positions agree with TRBD2. The CDR3 contains 18 residues. Unmatched junction bases numbered 10, after V lost 2 bases and J lost 1 base. The germline V gene has CDR1 MNHEY and CDR2 SVGEGT. In DNA form, the CDR3 reads TGTGCCAGCAGTTACCCCCCTGGGACTAGCGGAGGGTCCTACGAGCAGTACTTC. Amino acids: CASSYPPGTSGGSYEQYF.

The table lists this clonotype with many counts. The J gene is TRBJ1-2, the V gene TRBV28; 7 bases map to TRBD1. Looked up from germline, CDR1 is MDHEN and CDR2 is SYDVKM. The CDR3 spans 16 residues. The trim removed 7 bases at V and 0 bases at J, leaving 11 bases unmatched. CDR3 sequence reads: CASNLTPGQPNYGYTF. The CDR3 DNA reads as TGTGCCAGCAACCTTACTCCGGGACAGCCTAACTATGGCTACACCTTC.

This clonotype has at least ten counts. J is TRBJ1-1 and V is TRBV6-1, with TRBD1 matching 8 bases. V dropped 4 bases and J dropped 4; count of bases not matched to a gene: 5. The V gene's germline CDR1 is MNHNS and CDR2 SASEGT. This CDR3 has 14 amino acids. The CDR3 region is CASSGGTGGTEAFF. The CDR3 coding sequence is TGTGCCAGCAGTGGGGGGACAGGAGGCACTGAAGCTTTCTTT.

This clonotype has ten or more counts. The chain combines TRBV4-3 with TRBJ2-7, with 8 positions matching TRBD1. V shed 0 bases, J shed 3 bases, and the junction held 4 bases outside the gene matches. Germline V gives CDR1 LGHNA, CDR2 YSLEER. The CDR3 covers 15 residues. CDR3 sequence reads: CASSQDWGQVYEQYF. Written as DNA, the CDR3 is TGCGCCAGCAGCCAAGATTGGGGACAGGTCTACGAGCAGTACTTC.

This clonotype was picked up many times. Here the CDR3 reads CASSPGPGGVNTEAFF. The CDR3 coding sequence is TGTGCCAGCAGTCCAGGACCGGGGGGCGTGAACACTGAAGCTTTCTTT. V usage is TRBV27 and J usage is TRBJ1-1, with D possibly being TRBD1 (6 bases). The CDR3 contains 16 residues. V lost 5 bases and J lost 0, with 16 bases in between. CDR1 is MNHEY, CDR2 SMNVEV, per germline (reference sequence).

This clonotype was counted ten times or more. V usage is TRBV20-1 and J usage is TRBJ2-5; 7 bases are a match to TRBD2. The trim removed 0 bases at V and 4 bases at J, leaving 5 bases unmatched. There are 14 residues in the CDR3. The germline V gene encodes CDR1 DFQATT and CDR2 SNEGSKA (reference sequence). CDR3 in DNA: TGCAGTGCTAGAGATATCGCGGGAGCAGAGACCCAGTACTTC. It yields the protein CSARDIAGAETQYF.

The CDR3 is CASSWGDESDIQYF. Written as DNA, the CDR3 is TGTGCCAGCAGCTGGGGCGACGAATCGGACATTCAGTACTTC. The chain is built from TRBV5-6 and TRBJ2-4; D might be TRBD1 (5 bases). Germline CDR1 and CDR2: SGHDT and YYEEEE. The CDR3 extends over 14 amino acids. Trimming removed 3 bases at V and 8 bases at J, with 15 bases between.

This clonotype was seen many times. The chain is built from TRBV19 and TRBJ1-5; 7 nucleotides align to TRBD1. V gave up 6 bases and J gave up 4 bases; unmatched junction bases: 6. The CDR3 runs 14 residues. Germline V gene data show CDR1 as LNHDA and CDR2 as SQIVND (reference sequence). CDR3 in amino acids: CASSAPGGNQPQHF. The CDR3 bases are TGTGCCAGTAGCGCTCCAGGGGGGAATCAGCCCCAGCATTTT. The full variable domain, with the rest looked up from reference TRBV19 and TRBJ1-5, is DGGITQSPKYLFRKEGQNVTLSCEQNLNHDAMYWYRQDPGQGLRLIYYSQIVNDFQKGDIAEGYSVSREKKESFPLTVTSAQKNPTAFYLCASSAPGGNQPQHFGDGTRLSIL.

Ten or more counts support this clonotype. The chain combines TRBV4-2 with TRBJ2-7; TRBD2 is a possible D gene (7 bases). The CDR3 loop spans 13 amino acids. V was shortened by 4 bases and J by 9 bases, with 16 bases between the two germline ends. Germline-derived CDR1 and CDR2 are LGHNA and YNFKEQ. The DNA of the CDR3 is TGTGCCAGCAGCCCTTCGGGGGGCCATTGGCAGTACTTC. Encoded protein: CASSPSGGHWQYF.

This clonotype showed up many times. The chain combines TRBV28 with TRBJ1-2; D is unresolved. V lost 8 bases and J 7 bases, leaving 14 bases between the germline ends. CDR3 size: 12 residues. Germline V lookup: CDR1 MDHEN, CDR2 SYDVKM. The CDR3 DNA sequence: TGTGCCAGCGTAGCGGGGTCGGGTGGCTACACCTTC. Its translation: CASVAGSGGYTF.

In this sample, this clonotype turned up many times. The V and J genes are TRBV2 and TRBJ2-7, with 16 positions matching TRBD2. CDR1 and CDR2 from the germline V gene are SNHLY and FYNNEI. The CDR3 is 15 residues long. V dropped 6 bases and J dropped 5; count of bases not matched to a gene: 4. The CDR3 sequence: CASSDGTSGRDEQYF. For the CDR3, the DNA is TGTGCCAGCAGCGATGGGACTAGCGGGAGGGACGAGCAGTACTTC.

This clonotype was counted at least ten times. The chain combines TRBV29-1 with TRBJ2-7; 9 nucleotides align to TRBD2. The CDR3 loop spans 13 amino acids. CDR1 and CDR2 (germline): SQVTM, ANQGSEA. V was clipped by 4 bases and J by 6 bases; unmatched bases: 7. In DNA form, the CDR3 reads TGCAGCGTTGTTATAGCGGGAGAAGGCGAGCAGTACTTC. The encoded protein is CSVVIAGEGEQYF.

V gene TRBV6-1 combines with J gene TRBJ2-7, with D possibly matching TRBD2 (5 bases). Gene TRBJ2-1 matches the end of the DNA better, so the J call may be wrong. This CDR3 comprises 15 residues. Germline assignment: CDR1 MNHNS and CDR2 SASEGT. CDR3 bases: TGTGCCAGCAGTGGGGAGAAAGTCAGCTCCTACGAGCAGTTCTTC. Amino acids: CASSGEKVSSYEQFF.

In its sample, this clonotype was seen many times. V is TRBV5-1 and J is TRBJ1-1; D unclear. This CDR3 has 13 residues. Per the germline V gene, CDR1 is SGHRS and CDR2 is YFSETQ. The germline V and J ends were trimmed by 1 base and 6 bases, with 10 bases remaining between them. The CDR3 reads CASSLRRFAEAFF. The CDR3 nucleotides are TGCGCCAGCAGCTTGCGGAGATTCGCTGAAGCTTTCTTT. Together with reference TRBV5-1 and TRBJ1-1, the CDR3 gives the full variable domain: KAGVTQTPRYLIKTRGQQVTLSCSPISGHRSVSWYQQTPGQGLQFLFEYFSETQRNKGNFPGRFSGRQFSNSRSEMNVSTLELGDSALYLCASSLRRFAEAFFGQGTRLTVV.

This clonotype was seen repeatedly, ten times or more. This chain joins TRBV4-3 and TRBJ2-2; TRBD1 aligns across 9 bases. This CDR3 is 15 amino acids long. V lost 4 bases and J lost 7; bases outside the gene matches: 7. The V gene's germline CDR1 is LGHNA and CDR2 YSLEER. As DNA, the CDR3 is TGCGCCAGCAGCCCTCGGACAGGGGTTGGCGGGGAGCTGTTTTTT. As protein: CASSPRTGVGGELFF.

DNA for the CDR3: TGTGCCAGCACTTCCGGACTGACGAACACTGAAGCTTTCTTT. Amino acid sequence: CASTSGLTNTEAFF. The gene calls are TRBV12-3 or TRBV12-4 and TRBJ1-1; unclear D gene. V was pared by 7 bases and J by 1 base, with 13 bases between. This CDR3 has 14 residues.

This clonotype was counted many times. This rearrangement joins TRBV10-3 to TRBJ2-5; D gene unclear. The CDR3 runs 14 residues. V lost 0 bases, J lost 5 bases, and 10 bases lay in between. Germline V gene sequence: CDR1 ENHRY, CDR2 SYGVKD. Here the CDR3 reads CAISESTTQETQYF. The CDR3, as DNA: TGTGCCATCAGTGAGTCAACAACCCAGGAGACCCAGTACTTC.